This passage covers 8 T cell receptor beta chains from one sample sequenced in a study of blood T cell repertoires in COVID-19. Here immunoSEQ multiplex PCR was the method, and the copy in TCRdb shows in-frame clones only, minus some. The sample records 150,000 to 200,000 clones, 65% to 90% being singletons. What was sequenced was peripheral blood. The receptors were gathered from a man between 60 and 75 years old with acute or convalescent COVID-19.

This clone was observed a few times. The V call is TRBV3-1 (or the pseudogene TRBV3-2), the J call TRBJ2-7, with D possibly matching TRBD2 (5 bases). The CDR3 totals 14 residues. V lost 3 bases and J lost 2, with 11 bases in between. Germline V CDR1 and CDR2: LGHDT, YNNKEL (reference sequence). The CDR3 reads CASSQRQRTYEQYF. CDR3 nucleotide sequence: TGTGCCAGCAGCCAGAGGCAGCGGACCTACGAGCAGTACTTC.

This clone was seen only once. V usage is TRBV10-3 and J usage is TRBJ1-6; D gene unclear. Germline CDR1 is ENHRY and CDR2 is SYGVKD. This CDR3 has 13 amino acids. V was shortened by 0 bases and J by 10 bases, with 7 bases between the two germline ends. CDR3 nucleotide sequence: TGTGCCATCAGTGAGTCGAGAGAGTCACCCCTCCACTTT. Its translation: CAISESRESPLHF.

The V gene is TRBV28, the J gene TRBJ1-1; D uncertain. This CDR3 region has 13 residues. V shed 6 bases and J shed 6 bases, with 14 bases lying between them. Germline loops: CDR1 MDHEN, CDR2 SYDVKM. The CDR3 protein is CASSVGLASEAFF. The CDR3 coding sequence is TGTGCCAGCAGCGTCGGACTTGCTTCTGAAGCTTTCTTT.

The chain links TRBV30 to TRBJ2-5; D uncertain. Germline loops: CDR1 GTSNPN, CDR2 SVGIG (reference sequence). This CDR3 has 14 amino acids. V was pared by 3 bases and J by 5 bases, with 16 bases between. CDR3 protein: CAWRSTVPRETQYF. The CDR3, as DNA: TGTGCCTGGAGGTCAACAGTCCCCCGGGAGACCCAGTACTTC.

This CDR3 is CAISESGQNYGYTF. DNA for the CDR3: TGTGCCATCAGTGAGTCGGGACAAAACTATGGCTACACCTTC. The genes are TRBV10-3 and TRBJ1-2; D is possibly TRBD1 (6 bases). Between the trimmed V and J ends, which lost 0 bases and 2 bases, there was a span of 7 bases. From germline, CDR1 is ENHRY and CDR2 SYGVKD. The CDR3 totals 14 residues.

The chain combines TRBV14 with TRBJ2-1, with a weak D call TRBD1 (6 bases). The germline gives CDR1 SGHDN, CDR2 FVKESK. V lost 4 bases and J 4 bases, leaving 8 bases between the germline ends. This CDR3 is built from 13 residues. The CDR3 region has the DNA TGTGCCAGCAGCCCAGGGGTATACAATGAGCAGTTCTTC. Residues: CASSPGVYNEQFF.

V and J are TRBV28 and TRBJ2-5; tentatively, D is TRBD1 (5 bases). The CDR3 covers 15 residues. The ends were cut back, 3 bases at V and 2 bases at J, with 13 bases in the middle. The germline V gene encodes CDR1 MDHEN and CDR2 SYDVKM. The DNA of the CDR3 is TGTGCCAGCAGTTTTGCGAGACAGCTACAAGAGACCCAGTACTTC. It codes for CASSFARQLQETQYF.

CDR3 protein: CASREQGTEQFF. The CDR3 DNA follows: TGTGCCAGCAGGGAACAGGGGACTGAGCAGTTCTTC. This chain links TRBV12-3 or TRBV12-4 with TRBJ2-1, with TRBD1 identical over 7 bases. The CDR3 spans 12 residues. J was trimmed by 9 bases and V by 6 bases; bases with no gene match: 5.